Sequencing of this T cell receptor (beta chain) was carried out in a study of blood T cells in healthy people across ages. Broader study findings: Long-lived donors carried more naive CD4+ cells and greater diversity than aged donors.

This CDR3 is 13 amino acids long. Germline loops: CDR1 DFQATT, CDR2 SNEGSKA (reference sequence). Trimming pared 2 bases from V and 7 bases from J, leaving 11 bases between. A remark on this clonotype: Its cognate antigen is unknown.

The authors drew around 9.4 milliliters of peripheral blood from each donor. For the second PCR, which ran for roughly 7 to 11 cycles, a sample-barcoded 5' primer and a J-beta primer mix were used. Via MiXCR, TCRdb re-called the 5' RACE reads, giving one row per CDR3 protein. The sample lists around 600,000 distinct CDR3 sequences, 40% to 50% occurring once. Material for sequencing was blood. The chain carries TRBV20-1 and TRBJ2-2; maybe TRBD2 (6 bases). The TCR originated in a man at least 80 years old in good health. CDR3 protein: CSARWRGGGELFF. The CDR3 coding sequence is TGCAGTGCTAGATGGAGGGGAGGCGGGGAGCTGTTTTTT.